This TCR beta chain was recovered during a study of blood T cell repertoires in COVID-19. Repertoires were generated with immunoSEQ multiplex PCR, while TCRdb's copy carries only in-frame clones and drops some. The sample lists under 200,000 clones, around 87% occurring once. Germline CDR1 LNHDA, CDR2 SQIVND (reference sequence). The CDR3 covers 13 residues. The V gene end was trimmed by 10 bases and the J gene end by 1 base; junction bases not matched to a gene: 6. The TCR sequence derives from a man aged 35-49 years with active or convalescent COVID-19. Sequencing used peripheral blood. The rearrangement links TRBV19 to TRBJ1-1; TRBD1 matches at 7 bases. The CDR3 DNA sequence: TGTGCCACCGAGACAGGGCCGAACACTGAAGCTTTCTTT. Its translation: CATETGPNTEAFF. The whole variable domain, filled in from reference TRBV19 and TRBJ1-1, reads DGGITQSPKYLFRKEGQNVTLSCEQNLNHDAMYWYRQDPGQGLRLIYYSQIVNDFQKGDIAEGYSVSREKKESFPLTVTSAQKNPTAFYLCATETGPNTEAFFGQGTRLTVV.